The T cell receptor (beta chain) under discussion was sequenced for a study of cytomegalovirus exposure and HLA in healthy donors. Study information: In an earlier analysis, approximately 120 million unique TCR beta sequences were found from about 180 million T cells.

PCR used 60 Vbeta primers and 13 Jbeta primers. The repertoire was sequenced with immunoSEQ multiplex PCR; TCRdb's copy has only in-frame clones and lacks some. This table holds about 97,000 clones, around 85% found once. This clone has a single count. This TCR was recovered from a man in his forties or fifties in good health and CMV-seropositive. Input material: PBMCs.

The CDR3: CASRTGVTNEKLFF. The CDR3 DNA reads TGTGCCAGCAGAACAGGGGTAACTAATGAAAAACTGTTTTTT. The chain has TRBV27 and TRBJ1-4, with 7 bases fitting TRBD1. The CDR3 runs 14 residues. From germline, CDR1 is MNHEY and CDR2 SMNVEV (reference sequence). V lost 6 bases and J lost 1; bases outside the gene matches: 2.